The clone carrying this TCR beta chain was seen only a few times. Its antigen is currently unknown. These data originate in a study of identical twins. Study-wide points: Twins' excess sharing was less marked for out-of-frame beta sequences.

Unique molecular identifiers were in the cDNA, with template-switch universal primer binding. TCRdb re-analysed the 5' RACE reads in MiXCR, keeping a single row per CDR3 protein. The sample has around 220,000 distinct CDR3 sequences; more than 13% are singletons. Germline lookup yields CDR1 DFQATT and CDR2 SNEGSKA (reference sequence). Trimming pared 6 bases from V and 5 bases from J, leaving 10 bases between. This CDR3 spans 11 amino acids. The chain uses TRBV20-1 and TRBJ2-5; possibly TRBD2 for D (5 bases). Sequenced: memory (CD45RO+) T cells sorted from blood. This TCR came from a woman aged 18-35 years in good health. The CDR3 sequence: CSALDWETQYF. The CDR3, as DNA: TGCAGTGCCCTGGACTGGGAGACCCAGTACTTC.